These T cell receptor beta chains were read from a single sample in a study of lymphopenia after photon versus proton radiotherapy. Sequencing was performed with immunoSEQ multiplex PCR; in TCRdb, only in-frame clones are kept and a portion is missing. The sample yields fewer than 35,000 clones, approximately 89% seen once. Here the sequenced sample was peripheral blood, taken from a patient treated with proton-based radiotherapy. The receptors originated from a woman in her 70s with pancreatic cancer. Some clones in this sample may be carry-over from other donors' samples. Each CDR3 is given with its conserved first and last residue. D genes are given only for firm matches. Rows may omit the clone size; those that give it use once, few, many or a size class.

TRBD2	TRBJ2-5	TRBV28	-	17	TGTGCCAGCAGCCACGGACTAGTGTCGAGGAACCAAGAGACCCAGTACTTC	CASSHGLVSRNQETQYF
-	TRBJ1-1	TRBV28	-	13	TGTGCCAGCAGTTTATTACACCAGTCTGAAGCTTTCTTT	CASSLLHQSEAFF
-	TRBJ2-7	TRBV11-2	few	14	TGTGCCAGCAGCTTAGGGAGGACCTCCTACGAGCAGTACTTC	CASSLGRTSYEQYF
-	TRBJ1-1	TRBV2	-	11	TGTGCCAGCAGTGGACAGACTGAAGCTTTCTTT	CASSGQTEAFF
TRBD1	TRBJ1-2	TRBV28	-	14	TGTGCCAGCAGTTTCCCCTGGGACAGGGATGGCTACACCTTC	CASSFPWDRDGYTF
-	TRBJ1-1	TRBV5-6	-	14	TGTGCCAGCAGCTCAAGAGGGGTGAACACTGAAGCTTTCTTT	CASSSRGVNTEAFF
TRBD2	TRBJ2-3	TRBV19	-	14	TGTGCCAGCCAGACTAGCGGGGGGGTAGATACGCAGTATTTT	CASQTSGGVDTQYF
-	TRBJ1-4	TRBV19	-	16	TGTGCCAGTAAGAGGGGCGGACCCTCAACTAATGAAAAACTGTTTTTT	CASKRGGPSTNEKLFF
-	TRBJ2-2	TRBV7-6	-	16	TGTGCCAGCACCCGAACCCGACAGGCGAACACCGGGGAGCTGTTTTTT	CASTRTRQANTGELFF
TRBD1	TRBJ1-2	TRBV5-6	few	15	TGTGCCAGCAGCCCGACAGGGGGCAACCGCGATGGCTACACCTTC	CASSPTGGNRDGYTF
-	TRBJ1-4	TRBV28	-	14	TGTGCCAGCAGCCTGACAGGTCCTAATGAAAAACTGTTTTTT	CASSLTGPNEKLFF
-	TRBJ1-1	TRBV6-5	few	14	TGTGCCAGCAGTTCGATGGGGCCGGACACTGAAGCTTTCTTT	CASSSMGPDTEAFF
TRBD1	TRBJ1-2	TRBV10-3	-	13	TGTGCCGTCGCCGGGACAGGGGACTATGGCTACACCTTC	CAVAGTGDYGYTF
-	TRBJ2-7	TRBV6-5	-	14	TGTGCCAGCAGTTACTTGTCCGGACTTTACGAGCAGTACTTC	CASSYLSGLYEQYF
TRBD1	TRBJ1-1	TRBV25-1	-	11	TGTGCCAGCGCGGGACAGGTTGAAGCTTTCTTT	CASAGQVEAFF
-	TRBJ2-7	TRBV29-1	-	12	TGCAGCGTCGCACCTCAGAGCTACGAGCAGTACTTC	CSVAPQSYEQYF
-	TRBJ2-1	TRBV19	-	15	TGTGCCAGTAGTATAAGTTCCACGTATGGGAATGAGCAGTTCTTC	CASSISSTYGNEQFF
TRBD1	TRBJ2-7	TRBV7-6	-	15	TGTGCCAGCAGCCTAACGCCGACAGGGGGGAGCGAGCAGTACTTC	CASSLTPTGGSEQYF
-	TRBJ2-3	TRBV7-2	-	16	TGTGCCAGCAGCTTAACCAACAGCCGCAGCACAGATACGCAGTATTTT	CASSLTNSRSTDTQYF
TRBD2	TRBJ2-7	TRBV27	-	16	TGTGCCAGCAGTTTATCCATAGCGGGGGCCTCCTACGAGCAGTACTTC	CASSLSIAGASYEQYF
TRBD1	TRBJ2-1	TRBV19	-	14	TGTGCCAGTAGTATTATCCCGACAGGGACTGAGCAGTTCTTC	CASSIIPTGTEQFF
TRBD2	TRBJ2-5	TRBV11-2	-	17	TGTGCCAGCACCTCAGACACAGGACTAGCGGGGCAAGAGACCCAGTACTTC	CASTSDTGLAGQETQYF
TRBD2	TRBJ2-2	TRBV13	-	16	TGCGCCAGCAGCTTGGGACTAGCGGGGGTCCCCGGGGAGCTGTTTTTT	CASSLGLAGVPGELFF
TRBD1	TRBJ1-1	TRBV6-6	-	15	TGTGCCAGCAGTGGCACAGGGGATCTGAACACTGAAGCTTTCTTT	CASSGTGDLNTEAFF
-	TRBJ1-4	TRBV19	-	16	TGTGCCAGTAGTATAGGCCAGGGATCAAGCAGTGAAAAACTGTTTTTT	CASSIGQGSSSEKLFF
TRBD2	TRBJ2-2	TRBV4-2	-	17	TGTGCCAGCAGCCAAGATAGCACTAGCGGTACCACCGGGGAGCTGTTTTTT	CASSQDSTSGTTGELFF
-	TRBJ1-2	TRBV11-2	-	13	TGTGCCAGCAGCTTAGGTGCAGGGAACGGCTACACCTTC	CASSLGAGNGYTF
-	TRBJ2-7	TRBV6-5	-	14	TGTGCCAGCACCGACACGGGGTCCTCCTACGAGCAGTACTTC	CASTDTGSSYEQYF
TRBD2	TRBJ2-1	TRBV28	-	15	TGTGCCAGCAGTTTTAGCGGGGCTTTAATCCCTGAGCAGTTCTTC	CASSFSGALIPEQFF
TRBD1	TRBJ2-5	TRBV13	-	16	TGTGCCAGCAGTCCAACCCGGGACAGGGGGCGAGAGACCCAGTACTTC	CASSPTRDRGRETQYF
-	TRBJ2-3	TRBV5-1	-	11	TGCGCCAGCCGACTCACAGATACGCAGTATTTT	CASRLTDTQYF
-	TRBJ2-7	TRBV19	few	15	TGTGCCAGTAGTCCGGGGGGCGGGAGATCGTACGAGCAGTACTTC	CASSPGGGRSYEQYF
-	TRBJ2-7	TRBV10-3	-	13	TGTGCCATCAGTGTCGAGACAGGAATCGAGCAGTACTTC	CAISVETGIEQYF
TRBD1	TRBJ1-2	TRBV29-1	-	14	TGCAGCGTTGAGCCCTACAGGGGGCCTAGGGGCTACACCTTC	CSVEPYRGPRGYTF
TRBD1	TRBJ2-5	TRBV28	-	14	TGTGCCAGCAGTAAGACAGGGGGCCAAGAGACCCAGTACTTC	CASSKTGGQETQYF
-	TRBJ2-7	TRBV10-1	few	15	TGCGCCAGCAGTGAGTCGAGCGGCAACGGACGAGAGCAGTACTTC	CASSESSGNGREQYF
-	TRBJ1-2	TRBV28	-	15	TGTGCCAGCAGTTCAAGCATCAGGTCCGTCTATGGCTACACCTTC	CASSSSIRSVYGYTF
TRBD2	TRBJ2-5	TRBV7-2	-	16	TGTGCCAGCAGCCCCATGCTGACTAGCAGACAAGAGACCCAGTACTTC	CASSPMLTSRQETQYF
-	TRBJ2-7	TRBV12-5	-	14	TGTGCTAGTGGTTTGAGGCACTTCGCCTACGAGCAGTACTTC	CASGLRHFAYEQYF
TRBD2	TRBJ2-3	TRBV5-1	-	15	TGCGCCAGCAGCTCGTTAGCGGGAGGGTCAGATACGCAGTATTTT	CASSSLAGGSDTQYF
TRBD2	TRBJ2-3	TRBV7-8	-	18	TGTGCCAGCAGCTTGGAAGCGGTTAATAGCGGGAGAACAGATACGCAGTATTTT	CASSLEAVNSGRTDTQYF
-	TRBJ2-3	TRBV9	-	16	TGTGCCAGCAGCGTTACTAGCTCCCCTGGCACAGATACGCAGTATTTT	CASSVTSSPGTDTQYF
-	TRBJ2-3	TRBV19	-	13	TGTGCCAGTAGTCCGACTCCGATTCATACGCAGTATTTT	CASSPTPIHTQYF
-	TRBJ1-1	TRBV2	once	15	TGTGCCAGCAGTGGTTACAGGGTCGAGGACACTGAAGCTTTCTTT	CASSGYRVEDTEAFF
-	TRBJ1-1	TRBV6-5	-	12	TGTGCCAGCAGTAGACTGAACACTGAAGCTTTCTTT	CASSRLNTEAFF
TRBD1	TRBJ2-5	TRBV20-1	once	11	TGCAGTGCACAGGGGGCGGAGACCCAGTACTTC	CSAQGAETQYF
-	TRBJ2-7	TRBV29-1	-	12	TGCAGCGTTGAAAAGGGTGGGGACGAGCAGTACTTC	CSVEKGGDEQYF
-	TRBJ2-2	TRBV6-1	-	17	TGTGCCAGCAGTGAGGGTTCGGAGCTCGCGAACACCGGGGAGCTGTTTTTT	CASSEGSELANTGELFF
TRBD1	TRBJ2-1	TRBV5-1	-	15	TGCGCCAGCAGACTCACAGGGGCCGGTTACAATGAGCAGTTCTTC	CASRLTGAGYNEQFF
-	TRBJ2-7	TRBV29-1	-	13	TGCAGCGTTCGACAGGGAGGATCCTACGAGCAGTACTTC	CSVRQGGSYEQYF
-	TRBJ2-7	TRBV29-1	-	12	TGCAGCGTTGAAGGGGGCACCTACGAGCAGTACTTC	CSVEGGTYEQYF
-	TRBJ2-7	TRBV18	-	12	TGTGCCAGCTCAACGACCAAATACGAGCAGTACTTC	CASSTTKYEQYF
TRBD2	TRBJ2-3	TRBV2	-	16	TGTGCCAGCAGCAAACTAGCGGGAGTTAGTTCAGATACGCAGTATTTT	CASSKLAGVSSDTQYF
-	TRBJ2-3	TRBV11-1	-	15	TGTGCCAGCAGCCTGACTCGTTCTAGCACAGATACGCAGTATTTT	CASSLTRSSTDTQYF
-	TRBJ2-2	TRBV28	-	16	TGTGCCAGCAGTTTGGCGGGACAGATGAACACCGGGGAGCTGTTTTTT	CASSLAGQMNTGELFF
-	TRBJ2-1	TRBV2	-	16	TGTGCCAGCAGGGTCAGGGAATCGGGCATTGGCAATGAGCAGTTCTTC	CASRVRESGIGNEQFF
-	TRBJ1-4	TRBV12-5	-	16	TGTGCTAGTGGTTTGGACGAGGGGGCAACTAATGAAAAACTGTTTTTT	CASGLDEGATNEKLFF
TRBD1	TRBJ2-6	TRBV27	-	16	TGTGCCAGCAGTCCAGGGACAGGTCTTGGGGCCAACGTCCTGACTTTC	CASSPGTGLGANVLTF
-	TRBJ2-7	TRBV18	-	14	TGTGCCAGCACAGGGACAACGAGCTCCTACGAGCAGTACTTC	CASTGTTSSYEQYF
TRBD1	TRBJ1-2	TRBV2	-	14	TGTGCCAGCAGTCCTCATGGGACAGGGGATGGCTACACCTTC	CASSPHGTGDGYTF